This TCR beta chain emerged from a study of blood T cells in healthy people across ages (dated by TCRdb to between 2014 and 2017). Concerning the study at large: In model experiments, roughly one uniquely barcoded TCR beta cDNA molecule per two T cells was captured by template switching. Two additional independent replicas of 1 million unique cDNA reads from the same blood draw were analyzed for two donors (one aged 18 to 30 and one aged 80 or older). Age-related changes in TCR beta repertoire diversity were measured in the study by deep sequencing normalized with unique cDNA molecular identifiers. To avoid experimental bias, donors of different ages were spread randomly across the sequencing lanes. The donors were split into four age groups: young (average 16 years), middle-aged (around 37), aged (approximately 60) and long-lived (over 75).

The research as a whole found: The long-lived group showed more naive CD4+ T cells, fewer expanded clones and increased TCR diversity than the aged group, suggesting age selection. There was a strong correlation between observed TCR beta diversity and the percentage of naive T cells measured by flow cytometry. Estimates of total diversity based on one million sequenced T cells were considered lower bounds and underestimates. Observed TCR beta diversity per million T cells fell roughly linearly with age, and a significant reduction was already apparent by age roughly 40. Because the CMV infection status of the donors was unknown, age-related changes in expanded clonotypes may potentially have been confounded. Since profiling was done on bulk unsorted PBMCs, naive and antigen-experienced compartments could not be conclusively compared.

This clonotype was counted once. The antigen it recognizes is unknown. Within one base of it there is no much larger clone, and no base qualities were kept. A lone read offers only weak evidence. Libraries were prepared through 5' RACE. The sequencer listed for this sample is Illumina HiSeq 2500. A second 7 to 11 cycle PCR used a sample-barcoded 5' primer and a J-beta primer mix. A template-switch 5' adaptor carrying 12 random nucleotides introduced a unique molecular identifier onto each TCR beta cDNA molecule. At least 3 million CDR3-containing paired-end reads were obtained from each sample. The Mint cDNA synthesis kit, primed by a TRBC-specific oligonucleotide, was used to synthesize first-strand cDNA from all RNA. After uracil-DNA glycosylase treatment, a first 18-cycle PCR used universal primers M1SS and BC2_uni_R on all cDNA. The paper's data handling went like this. Normalization of each sample was performed by random selection of 1 million high-quality reads, each carrying a distinct molecular identifier. Reads sharing molecular identifiers were discarded rather than binned into consensus sequences. MiTCR, set to a Q25 quality threshold and the strictest error-elimination algorithm, was used for CDR3 identification, clonotype clustering and error correction. A nonparametric unseen species model using Euler transformation provided a lower-bound estimate of total TCR beta diversity. TCRdb itself trimmed the public reads at Q25 with fastp, ran MiXCR and retained productive beta chains. Each entry is one CDR3 protein sequence, shown with its most common DNA and genes. The V and J calls shown here were made by TCRdb, not taken from the authors' results. The sample contains about 640,000 distinct CDR3 sequences, around two fifths of them found a single time. The top ten constitute roughly 30% of the sample.

From the cysteine up to the phenylalanine, the CDR3 has a length of 17 residues. Only the CDR3 DNA stays, 51 bases, in frame from base 1. Trimming leaves V shorter by 4 bases and J shorter by 5 bases, with the junction holding 12 bases beyond the gene matches. Via the germline V gene (reference sequence), CDR1 is DFQATT and CDR2 SNEGSKA. The donors were roughly 39 Caucasian individuals from Russia, aged roughly 6 to 90 years, who were systemically healthy. Roughly 9.5 milliliters of peripheral blood were drawn from each donor into EDTA-treated Vacutainer tubes. Ficoll-Paque density-gradient centrifugation was used to isolate PBMCs, with at least 7 million obtained per sample. Total RNA, at least 6 micrograms per sample, was extracted from PBMCs with Trizol reagent. The percentages of naive CD45RAhigh/CD27high T cells were determined by flow cytometry on a PBMC aliquot from every donor.

The sequence links TRBV20-1 to TRBJ2-1; TRBD2 matches 12 bases in the middle. Sample: blood. This clonotype was obtained from an elderly man in good health. The CDR3 amino acid sequence is: CSAIPLAGGPVNNEQFF. The DNA reads as follows: TGCAGTGCTATCCCGCTAGCGGGAGGGCCAGTAAACAATGAGCAGTTCTTC.